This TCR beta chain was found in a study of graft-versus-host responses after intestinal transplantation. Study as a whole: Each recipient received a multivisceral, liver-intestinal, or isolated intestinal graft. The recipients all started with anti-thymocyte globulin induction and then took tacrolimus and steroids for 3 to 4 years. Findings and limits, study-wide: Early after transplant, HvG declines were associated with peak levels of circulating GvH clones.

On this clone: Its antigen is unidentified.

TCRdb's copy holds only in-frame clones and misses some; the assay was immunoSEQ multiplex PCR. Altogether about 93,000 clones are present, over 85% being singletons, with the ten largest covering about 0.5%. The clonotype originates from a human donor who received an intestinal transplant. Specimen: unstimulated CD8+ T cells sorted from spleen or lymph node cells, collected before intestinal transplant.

The CDR3 sequence: CASSVGAAVYGYTF. CDR3 DNA: TGTGCCAGCAGCGTAGGGGCAGCGGTATATGGCTACACCTTC. The chain combines TRBV9 with TRBJ1-2; D is undetermined. CDR3 size: 14 residues. V lost 0 bases to trimming and J lost 5 bases, with 11 bases between them. Looked up from germline, CDR1 is SGDLS and CDR2 is YYNGEE.